The entry that follows covers one TCR beta chain sequence. The assay was immunoSEQ multiplex PCR, and TCRdb's table has in-frame clones only and misses some. The sample has approximately 89,000 clones, 70% to 90% seen once. This entry comes from a study of blood T cell repertoires in COVID-19. The TCR originated in a man aged 65 to 79 with acute or convalescent COVID-19. Sequencing used peripheral blood.

In DNA form, the CDR3 reads TGTGCCAGCAGCTTTCAGGGGGCTCATGAAAAACTGTTTTTT. Protein product: CASSFQGAHEKLFF. The gene calls are TRBV5-4 and TRBJ1-4; 8 bases fit TRBD1. CDR1 is SGHNT, CDR2 YYREEE, per germline (reference sequence). Trimming at V came to 2 bases and at J to 6 bases, leaving 3 bases not matched to a gene. The CDR3 has 14 amino acids.